Listed below are T cell receptor beta chains from one sample, sequenced in a study of T cells in Graves' hyperthyroidism and ophthalmopathy. TCRdb called the multiplex PCR reads again in MiXCR, with one record for every CDR3 protein. Seen here are roughly 700,000 distinct CDR3 sequences, around 16% observed once, and the top ten hold about 14%. Sequenced material: blood. All receptors come from a man over 45 with Graves' hyperthyroidism. Both conserved end residues are part of each CDR3.

CASRFTGEEKLFF	13	TRBV7-9	TRBJ1-4
CASRARTGSYEQYF	14	TRBV7-9	TRBJ2-7
CASSVPPYNEQFF	13	TRBV28	TRBJ2-1
CASSLYSQGANVLTF	15	TRBV28	TRBJ2-6
CASSPDSLRVGEQFF	15	TRBV18	TRBJ2-1
CASSPPSRGSNGYTF	15	TRBV18	TRBJ1-2
CASSSSIGSGNYEQYF	16	TRBV12-3/TRBV12-4	TRBJ2-7
CASSQVWGTDTQYF	14	TRBV3-1	TRBJ2-3
CASSPNDFGELFF	13	TRBV9	TRBJ2-2
CASRGQGANENTIYF	15	TRBV28	TRBJ1-3
CAGSLQGAGQPQHF	14	TRBV27	TRBJ1-5
CASSPRDSRNQPQHF	15	TRBV18	TRBJ1-5
CASSPHTGALNQPQHF	16	TRBV19	TRBJ1-5
CASSELAGGSNEQFF	15	TRBV10-2	TRBJ2-1
CASSQEARDTLNTEAFF	17	TRBV4-3	TRBJ1-1
CASSELIIGTSGIDEQFF	18	TRBV27	TRBJ2-1
CASIPGPYSNQPQHF	15	TRBV28	TRBJ1-5
CSARQGPRGSPQHF	14	TRBV20-1	TRBJ1-5
CSAPAGVRNEQFF	13	TRBV20-1	TRBJ2-1
CASSFSMDEKLFF	13	TRBV7-9	TRBJ1-4
CASSYVGEIYGYTF	14	TRBV6-5	TRBJ1-2
CATSDPETGNGELFF	15	TRBV24-1	TRBJ2-2
CASSQTPGQFNEQFF	15	TRBV14	TRBJ2-1
CASAPRGVLVNEQYF	15	TRBV12-3/TRBV12-4	TRBJ2-7
CASRHRDGTYGYTF	14	TRBV19	TRBJ1-2
CASSPTVFRPKNYGYTF	17	TRBV6-1	TRBJ1-2